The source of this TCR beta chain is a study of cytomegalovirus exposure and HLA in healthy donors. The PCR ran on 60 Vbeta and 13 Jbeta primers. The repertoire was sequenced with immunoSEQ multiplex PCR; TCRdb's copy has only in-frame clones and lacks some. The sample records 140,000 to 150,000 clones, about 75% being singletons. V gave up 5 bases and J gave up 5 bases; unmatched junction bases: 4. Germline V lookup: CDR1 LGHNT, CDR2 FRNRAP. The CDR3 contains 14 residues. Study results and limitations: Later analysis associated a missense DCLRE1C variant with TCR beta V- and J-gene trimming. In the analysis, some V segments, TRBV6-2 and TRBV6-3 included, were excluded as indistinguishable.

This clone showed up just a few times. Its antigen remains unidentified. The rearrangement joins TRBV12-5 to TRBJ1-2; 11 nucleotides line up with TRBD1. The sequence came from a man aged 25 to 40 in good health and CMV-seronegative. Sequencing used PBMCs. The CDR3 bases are TGTGCTAGTGGTCCTGGACAGGGGGCTTATGGCTACACCTTC. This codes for CASGPGQGAYGYTF.